This TCR beta chain was identified in a study of T cells in Graves' hyperthyroidism and ophthalmopathy (dated 2019 in TCRdb). Regarding the complete study: Peripheral blood was sampled at the time of initial diagnosis, prior to any treatment. The approximately 100 discovery patients were divided at random into training and test sets in a 7:3 ratio. TCR V-J signatures able to tell the groups apart were searched for in a discovery cohort of approximately 95 patients, of whom more than 40 had Graves' ophthalmopathy and roughly 59 had stable Graves' hyperthyroidism. In addition, the study compared T-cell repertoires in thyroid tissue and in blood from roughly six Graves' hyperthyroidism patients. According to the paper, TCR Vbeta CDR3 sequencing was carried out on about 140 peripheral blood samples, which came from approximately 41 ophthalmopathy, around 75 hyperthyroidism and roughly 17 progressor patients. Prospective prediction of ophthalmopathy was tested in an independent validation cohort of 18 to 20 hyperthyroidism patients and around 16 patients who later progressed to ophthalmopathy. Once sampling was done, hyperthyroidism patients were given methimazole at a starting dose of 30 mg daily, whereas ophthalmopathy patients were given high-dose intravenous methylprednisolone.

There are many counts of this clonotype. The antigen this receptor binds is unknown. No much larger clonotype is one base removed from it; base qualities were not supplied. Study-wide conclusions, independent of this receptor: Blood samples also contained most of the expanded thyroid clonotypes (frequency above 0.001), which suggests that blood repertoires may reflect thyroid immune responses. In validation, progression to ophthalmopathy was predicted by the model with nearly 71% sensitivity and roughly 76% specificity, a median of roughly six months before onset. Sample size was not statistically predetermined, and blinding of investigators to group allocation was not performed. A 13 V-J signature model separated ophthalmopathy from stable hyperthyroidism, with roughly 88% sensitivity and roughly 81% specificity in cross-validation and 80%/75% in testing.

The trim is 2 bases for V and 1 base for J, with a gap of 5 bases between the germline ends. The CDR3 numbers 14 residues from cysteine through phenylalanine. Just the 42-base CDR3 DNA is kept, in frame starting at base 1. Reading the germline V gene gives CDR1 MNHEY and CDR2 SVGAGI. The TCR beta CDR3 regions were amplified from the RNA transcripts. For the first round of RT-PCR on the TCR CDR3, the HTBI primer set was used together with the Qiagen OneStep RT-PCR kit. The libraries were constructed in a second round of multiplex PCR and then size-selected and purified. Paired-end sequencing of the libraries was performed with 100 bp reads on an Illumina HiSeq2000. Per the source publication's procedure: SOAPnuke was used to process the raw data, with reads discarded if the reads contained adapters or uncalled bases, had a mean Phred below 15, or lacked an exact constant-primer or identifier match. High-quality paired reads were merged using COPE v1.2.5, and each unique nucleotide sequence was defined as a clonotype. MiTCR v1.1 was used to align the clonotypes against IMGT TRBV, TRBD and TRBJ reference segments. The analysis was restricted to V-J combinations with a frequency above 0.0001, which together covered 99.2% of the repertoires. A TCS score was defined as the ratio between F50 (clonal expansion) and ExV (chaos), using BLOSUM62-based TCRdist between CDR3 peptides within each V-J. Welch's t-statistics and random forest reduced 500 to 650 V-J features to 10 to 15, which were used in a naive Bayes classifier (R e1071). TCRdb reworked the public reads: Q25 trimming with fastp, MiXCR clone assembly, productive beta chains retained. One record per CDR3 amino acid sequence lists the most common genes and DNA. TCRdb's processing, not the study's, gives the V and J calls here. This sample comprises some 510,000 distinct CDR3 sequences, around 20% of them detected only once. The ten largest clones take up about a quarter of the sample.

Stable Graves' hyperthyroidism was defined as the absence of progression to ophthalmopathy over 18 months of follow-up. Hyperthyroidism patients were newly diagnosed, with disease duration under 2 months, and aged 18 to 65 years. Any patient with an uncontrolled infection, another autoimmune disease, pregnancy or lactation was excluded. Diagnoses were based on clinical symptoms, serum thyroxine and TRAb, thyroid ultrasound and orbital computed tomography. Ficoll-Paque density gradient centrifugation was used to isolate PBMCs from 10 ml of fresh peripheral blood. Total RNA was extracted using Trizol reagent, and RNA quality was assessed on an Agilent 2100 Bioanalyzer.

The source material was blood. This clonotype was sampled from a man aged 18 to 30 with Graves' hyperthyroidism. This sequence uses TRBV6-5 and TRBJ2-2, with the D gene too uncertain to name. The DNA sequence follows: TGTGCCAGCAGTTACGGGTTGAACACCGGGGAGCTGTTTTTT. Its protein reads: CASSYGLNTGELFF.